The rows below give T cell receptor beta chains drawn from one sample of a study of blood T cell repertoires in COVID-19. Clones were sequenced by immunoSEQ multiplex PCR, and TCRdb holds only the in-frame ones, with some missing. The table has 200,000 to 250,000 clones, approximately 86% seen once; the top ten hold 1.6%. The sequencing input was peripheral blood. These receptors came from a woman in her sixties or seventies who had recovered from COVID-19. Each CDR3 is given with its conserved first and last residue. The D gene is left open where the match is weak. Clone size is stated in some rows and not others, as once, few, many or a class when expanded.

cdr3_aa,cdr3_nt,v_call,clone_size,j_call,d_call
CASSIQGAISNEQFF,TGTGCCAGCAGCATACAGGGGGCCATCAGCAATGAGCAGTTCTTC,TRBV7-2,NA,TRBJ2-1,TRBD1
CSVVQGAGTDTQYF,TGCAGCGTGGTCCAGGGGGCCGGCACAGATACGCAGTATTTT,TRBV29-1,NA,TRBJ2-3,TRBD1
CASSPETGGDTEAFF,TGTGCCAGCAGCCCCGAGACAGGGGGGGACACTGAAGCTTTCTTT,TRBV7-2,once,TRBJ1-1,TRBD1
CSVGGLQGKAEQYF,TGCAGCGTGGGGGGATTACAGGGGAAGGCCGAGCAGTACTTC,TRBV29-1,NA,TRBJ2-7,NA
CASKIQGTSYEQYF,TGTGCCAGCAAGATACAGGGGACGTCCTACGAGCAGTACTTC,TRBV2,once,TRBJ2-7,TRBD1
CASSYGSSYEQYF,TGTGCCAGTAGTTACGGGAGCTCCTACGAGCAGTACTTC,TRBV19,NA,TRBJ2-7,NA
CAITTGGSNTGELFF,TGTGCCATCACGACAGGGGGCTCGAACACCGGGGAGCTGTTTTTT,TRBV5-4,NA,TRBJ2-2,TRBD1
CAIGGASNSPLHF,TGTGCCATCGGGGGGGCCAGTAATTCACCCCTCCACTTT,TRBV10-3,NA,TRBJ1-6,NA
CASGSGSPLHF,TGTGCCAGCGGGTCGGGTTCACCCCTCCACTTT,TRBV6-5,NA,TRBJ1-6,NA
CASSIGRGNDGYTF,TGTGCCAGTAGTATCGGCAGGGGAAATGATGGCTACACCTTC,TRBV19,NA,TRBJ1-2,NA
CASSTYSRGEDYGYTF,TGTGCCAGTAGTACTTACTCCAGGGGTGAGGACTATGGCTACACCTTC,TRBV19,NA,TRBJ1-2,NA
CASSTMRPPYNEQFF,TGTGCCAGCAGCACGATGCGCCCTCCGTACAATGAGCAGTTCTTC,TRBV6-2/TRBV6-3,NA,TRBJ2-1,NA
CATSRGQSPNTGELFF,TGTGCCACCAGCAGGGGACAGTCTCCTAACACCGGGGAGCTGTTTTTT,TRBV15,NA,TRBJ2-2,TRBD1
CSVLLADTSYEQYF,TGCAGCGTGCTCTTAGCGGATACATCCTACGAGCAGTACTTC,TRBV29-1,many,TRBJ2-7,NA
CASSWEAEAYEQYF,TGCGCCAGCAGCTGGGAGGCGGAGGCCTACGAGCAGTACTTC,TRBV5-1,NA,TRBJ2-7,NA
CASSPGRVNIQYF,TGTGCCAGCAGCCCTGGCAGGGTAAACATTCAGTACTTC,TRBV7-2,NA,TRBJ2-4,NA
CSADRGHEQYF,TGCAGTGCCGACAGGGGCCACGAGCAGTACTTC,TRBV20-1,NA,TRBJ2-7,TRBD1
CASSLIWQEGDTQYF,TGTGCCAGCAGTTTAATATGGCAGGAGGGGGATACGCAGTATTTT,TRBV28,NA,TRBJ2-3,NA
CASSQGSRTGASLGNSGNTIYF,TGTGCCAGCAGCCAAGGATCGAGGACAGGGGCCTCCTTAGGCAACTCTGGAAACACCATATATTTT,TRBV4-2,once,TRBJ1-3,TRBD1
CASSPLGQARDTQYF,TGTGCCAGCAGCCCCCTGGGACAGGCGAGGGATACGCAGTATTTT,TRBV28,NA,TRBJ2-3,TRBD1
CASSLDPAGTTEAFF,TGTGCCAGCAGCTTAGACCCGGCGGGTACGACTGAAGCTTTCTTT,TRBV7-2,NA,TRBJ1-1,NA
CASSTGPSGNTIYF,TGTGCCAGCAGCACAGGCCCTTCTGGAAACACCATATATTTT,TRBV5-5,NA,TRBJ1-3,NA
CASSQTGQGFTEAFF,TGTGCCAGCAGCCAAACGGGACAGGGTTTTACTGAAGCTTTCTTT,TRBV4-2,NA,TRBJ1-1,TRBD1
CAQDRGPYNYGYTF,TGTGCACAGGACAGGGGGCCCTATAACTATGGCTACACCTTC,TRBV27,NA,TRBJ1-2,TRBD1
CASSYKTSEASYEQYF,TGTGCCAGCAGTTACAAGACTAGCGAGGCTTCCTACGAGCAGTACTTC,TRBV6-8,NA,TRBJ2-7,TRBD2
CASSPSRGADPVTQYF,TGTGCCAGCAGCCCCTCACGGGGGGCCGACCCGGTTACGCAGTATTTT,TRBV7-2,NA,TRBJ2-3,NA
CASSFPGHANEKLFF,TGTGCCAGCAGCTTTCCGGGACACGCGAATGAAAAACTGTTTTTT,TRBV5-5,NA,TRBJ1-4,NA
CASSESEYNEQFF,TGTGCCAGCTCGGAAAGCGAATACAATGAGCAGTTCTTC,TRBV18,NA,TRBJ2-1,NA
CASSGDGNTIYF,TGTGCCAGCAGCGGCGATGGAAACACCATATATTTT,TRBV9,NA,TRBJ1-3,NA
CASTQLSGQGPYAF,TGTGCCAGCACCCAACTGTCGGGACAGGGGCCCTATGCCTTC,TRBV6-5,NA,TRBJ1-2,TRBD1
CASSPGGPGANVLTF,TGTGCCAGCAGCCCGGGGGGGCCGGGGGCCAACGTCCTGACTTTC,TRBV6-2/TRBV6-3,NA,TRBJ2-6,TRBD2
CASSFDVQGNTIYF,TGTGCCAGCAGCTTCGATGTACAAGGAAACACCATATATTTT,TRBV5-4,NA,TRBJ1-3,NA
CASGLTGTPYGYTF,TGTGCTAGTGGATTAACCGGGACACCTTATGGCTACACCTTC,TRBV12-5,once,TRBJ1-2,NA
CASSLWGRANEKLFF,TGCGCCAGCAGCTTGTGGGGGCGAGCTAATGAAAAACTGTTTTTT,TRBV5-1,NA,TRBJ1-4,NA
CASSPNRDTFYGYTF,TGCGCCAGCAGCCCCAACCGGGACACCTTCTATGGCTACACCTTC,TRBV5-1,once,TRBJ1-2,NA
CASSPIDLGNQPQHF,TGTGCCAGCAGTCCTATAGATCTAGGCAATCAGCCCCAGCATTTT,TRBV2,once,TRBJ1-5,NA
CASSQNLGQNSPLHF,TGTGCCAGCAGCCAAAACCTGGGACAGAATTCACCCCTCCACTTT,TRBV3-1/TRBV3-2,NA,TRBJ1-6,TRBD1
CASSLSGLDEQFF,TGTGCCAGCAGCTTATCAGGGTTGGATGAGCAGTTCTTC,TRBV7-3,NA,TRBJ2-1,NA
CASSPGGAKNIQYF,TGTGCCAGCAGTCCTGGAGGGGCCAAAAACATTCAGTACTTC,TRBV5-6,NA,TRBJ2-4,NA
CASRPGQGGNSPLHF,TGTGCCAGCAGGCCGGGCCAGGGGGGTAATTCACCCCTCCACTTT,TRBV2,NA,TRBJ1-6,TRBD1
CASTQGGGAGDTQYF,TGTGCCAGCACCCAGGGCGGGGGGGCCGGTGATACGCAGTATTTT,TRBV7-3,NA,TRBJ2-3,TRBD2